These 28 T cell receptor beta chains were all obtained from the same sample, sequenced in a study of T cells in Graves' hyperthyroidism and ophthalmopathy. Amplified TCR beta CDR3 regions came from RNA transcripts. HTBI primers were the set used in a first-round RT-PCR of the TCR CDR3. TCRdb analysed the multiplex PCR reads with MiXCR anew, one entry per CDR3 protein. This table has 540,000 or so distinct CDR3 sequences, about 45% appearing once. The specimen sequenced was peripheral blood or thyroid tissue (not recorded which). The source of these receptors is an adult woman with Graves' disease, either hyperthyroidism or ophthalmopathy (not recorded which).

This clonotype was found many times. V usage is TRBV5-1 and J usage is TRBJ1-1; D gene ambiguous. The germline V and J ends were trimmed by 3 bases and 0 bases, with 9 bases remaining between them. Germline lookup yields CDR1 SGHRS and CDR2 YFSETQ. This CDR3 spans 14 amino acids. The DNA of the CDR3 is TGCGCCAGCAGCTCGGGTATCATGAACACTGAAGCTTTCTTT. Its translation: CASSSGIMNTEAFF.

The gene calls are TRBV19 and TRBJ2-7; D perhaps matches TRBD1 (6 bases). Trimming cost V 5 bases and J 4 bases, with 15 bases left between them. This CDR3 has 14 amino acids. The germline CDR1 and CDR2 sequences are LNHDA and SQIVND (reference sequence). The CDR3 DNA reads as TGTGCCAGTAGTCTACAGGGAATTGGGTACGAGCAGTACTTC. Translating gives CASSLQGIGYEQYF.

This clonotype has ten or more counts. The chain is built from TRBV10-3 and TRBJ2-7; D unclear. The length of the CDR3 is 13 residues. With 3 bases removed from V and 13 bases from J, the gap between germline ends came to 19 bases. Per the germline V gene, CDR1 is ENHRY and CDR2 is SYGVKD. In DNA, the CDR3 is TGTGCCATCAGTGATGCTGGTCGGCCTTTCGGTTACTTC. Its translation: CAISDAGRPFGYF.

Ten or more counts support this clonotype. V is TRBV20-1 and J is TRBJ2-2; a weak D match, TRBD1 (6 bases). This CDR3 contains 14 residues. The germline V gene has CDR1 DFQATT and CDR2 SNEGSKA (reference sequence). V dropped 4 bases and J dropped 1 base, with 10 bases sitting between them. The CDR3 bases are TGCAGTGCTACCGGGACACTGAACACCGGGGAGCTGTTTTTT. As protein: CSATGTLNTGELFF.

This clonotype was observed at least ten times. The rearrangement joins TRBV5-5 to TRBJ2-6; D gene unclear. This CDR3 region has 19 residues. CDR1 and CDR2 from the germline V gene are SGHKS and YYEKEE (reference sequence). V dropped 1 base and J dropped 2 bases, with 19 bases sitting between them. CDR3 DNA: TGTGCCAGCAGCTTGTCAGGCAGACTCGCCTTTACTGGGGCCAACGTCCTGACTTTC. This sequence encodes CASSLSGRLAFTGANVLTF. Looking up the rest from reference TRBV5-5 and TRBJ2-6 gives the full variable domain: DAGVTQSPTHLIKTRGQQVTLRCSPISGHKSVSWYQQVLGQGPQFIFQYYEKEERGRGNFPDRFSARQFPNYSSELNVNALLLGDSALYLCASSLSGRLAFTGANVLTFGAGSRLTVL.

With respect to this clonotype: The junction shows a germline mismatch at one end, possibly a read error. CDR3 coding DNA: TGTGCCGGCAGCTTAGACGGAGCGCCAAATTCACCCCTCCACTTT. Its protein product is CAGSLDGAPNSPLHF. The chain employs TRBV7-6 and TRBJ1-6; D uncertain. The CDR3 loop spans 15 amino acids. Germline CDR1 SGHVS, CDR2 FNYEAQ.

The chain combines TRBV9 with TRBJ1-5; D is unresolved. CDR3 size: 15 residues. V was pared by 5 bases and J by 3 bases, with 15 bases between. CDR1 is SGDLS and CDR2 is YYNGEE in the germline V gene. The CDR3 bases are TGTGCCAGCAGTCGTAGTGAGCAGGACAATCAGCCCCAGCATTTT. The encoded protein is CASSRSEQDNQPQHF.

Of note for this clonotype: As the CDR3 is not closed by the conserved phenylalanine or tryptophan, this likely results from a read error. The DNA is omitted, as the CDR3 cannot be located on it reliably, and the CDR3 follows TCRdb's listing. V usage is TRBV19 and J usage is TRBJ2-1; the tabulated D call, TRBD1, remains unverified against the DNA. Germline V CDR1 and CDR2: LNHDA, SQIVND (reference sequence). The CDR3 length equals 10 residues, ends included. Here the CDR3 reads CASRRGQLNT.

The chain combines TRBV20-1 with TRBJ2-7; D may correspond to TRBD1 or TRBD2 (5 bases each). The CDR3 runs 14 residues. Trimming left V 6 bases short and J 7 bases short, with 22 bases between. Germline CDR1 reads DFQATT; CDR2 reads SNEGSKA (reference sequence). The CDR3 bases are TGCAGTGCCGTCCTGCCTATAGACAGAGGGGAGCAGTACTTC. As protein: CSAVLPIDRGEQYF.

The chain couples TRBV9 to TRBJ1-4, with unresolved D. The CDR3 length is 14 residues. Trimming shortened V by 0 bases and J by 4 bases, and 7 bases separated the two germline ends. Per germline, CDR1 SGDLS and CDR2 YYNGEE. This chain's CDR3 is CASSVEGSNEKLFF. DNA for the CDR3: TGTGCCAGCAGCGTAGAGGGCAGTAATGAAAAACTGTTTTTT.

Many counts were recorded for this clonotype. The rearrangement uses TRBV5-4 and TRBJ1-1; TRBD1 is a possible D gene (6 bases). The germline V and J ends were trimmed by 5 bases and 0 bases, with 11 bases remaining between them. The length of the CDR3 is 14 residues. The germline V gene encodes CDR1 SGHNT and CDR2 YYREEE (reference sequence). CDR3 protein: CASSPRTVNTEAFF. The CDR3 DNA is TGTGCCAGCAGTCCACGGACAGTGAACACTGAAGCTTTCTTT.

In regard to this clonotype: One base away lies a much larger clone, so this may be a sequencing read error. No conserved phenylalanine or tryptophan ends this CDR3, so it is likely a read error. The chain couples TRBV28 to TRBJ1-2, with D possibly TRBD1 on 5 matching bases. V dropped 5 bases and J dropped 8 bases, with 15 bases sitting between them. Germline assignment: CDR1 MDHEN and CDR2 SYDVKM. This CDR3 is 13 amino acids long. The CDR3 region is CASSLRVVWGYTC. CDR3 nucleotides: TGTGCCAGCAGTCTCAGGGTAGTGTGGGGCTACACCTGC.

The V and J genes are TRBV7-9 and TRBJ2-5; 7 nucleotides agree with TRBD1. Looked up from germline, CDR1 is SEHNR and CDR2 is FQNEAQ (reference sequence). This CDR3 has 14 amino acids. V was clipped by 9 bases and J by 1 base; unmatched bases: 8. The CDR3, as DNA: TGTGCCAGTAAGGGACAGCCATCCCAAGAGACCCAGTACTTC. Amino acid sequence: CASKGQPSQETQYF.

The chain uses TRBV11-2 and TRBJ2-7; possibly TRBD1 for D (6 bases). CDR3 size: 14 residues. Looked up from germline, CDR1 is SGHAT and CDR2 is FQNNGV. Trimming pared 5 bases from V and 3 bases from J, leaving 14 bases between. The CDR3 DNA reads TGTGCCAGCAGCAGGGACACAGCAATCTACGAGCAGTACTTC. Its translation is CASSRDTAIYEQYF.

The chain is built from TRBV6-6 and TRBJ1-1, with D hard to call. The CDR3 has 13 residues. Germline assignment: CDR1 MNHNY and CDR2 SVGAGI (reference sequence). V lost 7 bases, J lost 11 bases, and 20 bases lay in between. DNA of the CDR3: TGTGCCAGCACACCCCTGAGGTCCCATCTGGCTTTCTTT. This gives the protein CASTPLRSHLAFF.

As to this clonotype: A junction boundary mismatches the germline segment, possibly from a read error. CDR3 sequence reads: CVLSSGHGYTF. The CDR3 nucleotides read TGCGTCCTCTCCTCCGGGCATGGCTACACCTTC. V is TRBV10-3 and J is TRBJ1-2, with unresolved D. Germline CDR1 ENHRY, CDR2 SYGVKD. The CDR3 consists of 11 residues.

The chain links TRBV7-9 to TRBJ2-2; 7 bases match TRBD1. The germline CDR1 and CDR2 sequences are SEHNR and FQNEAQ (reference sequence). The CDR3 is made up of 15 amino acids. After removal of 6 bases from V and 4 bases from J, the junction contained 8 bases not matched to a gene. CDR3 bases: TGTGCCAGCAGACGACAGGGCGTGGCCACCGGGGAGCTGTTTTTT. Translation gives CASRRQGVATGELFF.

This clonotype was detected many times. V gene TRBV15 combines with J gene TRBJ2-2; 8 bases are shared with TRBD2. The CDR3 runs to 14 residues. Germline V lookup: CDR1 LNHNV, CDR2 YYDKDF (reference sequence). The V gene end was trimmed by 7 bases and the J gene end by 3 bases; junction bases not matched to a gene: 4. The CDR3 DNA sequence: TGTGCCACCAACAGCGGGAGCTACACCGGGGAGCTGTTTTTT. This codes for CATNSGSYTGELFF.

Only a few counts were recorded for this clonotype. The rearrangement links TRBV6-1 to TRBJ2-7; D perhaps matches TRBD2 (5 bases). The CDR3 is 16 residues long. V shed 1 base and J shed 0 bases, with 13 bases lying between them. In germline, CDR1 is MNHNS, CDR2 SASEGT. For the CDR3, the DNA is TGTGCCAGCAGTGAAGAATGGAGTACTAGCTCCTACGAGCAGTACTTC. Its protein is CASSEEWSTSSYEQYF.

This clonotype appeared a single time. Here the CDR3 DNA reads TGTGCCAGCAGCCGCACAAGGAATGAGCAGTTCTTC. It codes for CASSRTRNEQFF. The chain combines TRBV7-8 with TRBJ2-1; D gene unclear. V was clipped by 5 bases and J by 7 bases, with 9 bases between them. Per germline, CDR1 SGHVS and CDR2 FQNEAQ. The length of the CDR3 is 12 residues.

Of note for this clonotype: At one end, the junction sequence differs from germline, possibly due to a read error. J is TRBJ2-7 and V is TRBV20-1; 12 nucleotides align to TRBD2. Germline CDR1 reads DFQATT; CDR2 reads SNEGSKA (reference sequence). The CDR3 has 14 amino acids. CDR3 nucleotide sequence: TGCAGTGCTAAGCTAGCGGGAGGGCCCTACGAGCAGCACTTC. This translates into CSAKLAGGPYEQHF.

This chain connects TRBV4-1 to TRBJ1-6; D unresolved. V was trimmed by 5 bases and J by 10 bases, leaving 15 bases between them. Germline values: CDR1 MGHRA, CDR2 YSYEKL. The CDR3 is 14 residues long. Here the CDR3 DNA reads TGCGCCAGCAGCTCAGAAGGGAGGGAATCACCCCTCCACTTT. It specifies CASSSEGRESPLHF.

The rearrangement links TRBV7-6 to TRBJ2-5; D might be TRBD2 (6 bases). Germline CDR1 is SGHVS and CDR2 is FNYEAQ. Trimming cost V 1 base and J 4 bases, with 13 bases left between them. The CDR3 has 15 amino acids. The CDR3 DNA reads TGTGCCAGCAGCTTAGTGGTGGGAGGAGGAGAGACCCAGTACTTC. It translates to CASSLVVGGGETQYF.

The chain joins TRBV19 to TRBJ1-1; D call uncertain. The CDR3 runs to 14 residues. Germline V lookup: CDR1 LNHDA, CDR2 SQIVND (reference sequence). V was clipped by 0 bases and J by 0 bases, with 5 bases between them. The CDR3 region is CASSIEGLNTEAFF. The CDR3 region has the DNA TGTGCCAGTAGTATAGAGGGCTTGAACACTGAAGCTTTCTTT.

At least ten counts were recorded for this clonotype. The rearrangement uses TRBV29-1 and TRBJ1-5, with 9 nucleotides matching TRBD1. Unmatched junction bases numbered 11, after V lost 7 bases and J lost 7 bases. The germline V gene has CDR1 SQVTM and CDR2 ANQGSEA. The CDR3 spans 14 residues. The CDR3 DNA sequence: TGCAGCGCAGCGACGGCCGGGACAGGGCAGCCCCAGCATTTT. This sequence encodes CSAATAGTGQPQHF.

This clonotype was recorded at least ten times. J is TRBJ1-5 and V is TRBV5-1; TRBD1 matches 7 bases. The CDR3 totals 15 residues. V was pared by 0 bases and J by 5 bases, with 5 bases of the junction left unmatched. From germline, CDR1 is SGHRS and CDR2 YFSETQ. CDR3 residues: CASSLAGQDDQPQHF. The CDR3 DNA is TGCGCCAGCAGCTTGGCTGGACAGGACGATCAGCCCCAGCATTTT.

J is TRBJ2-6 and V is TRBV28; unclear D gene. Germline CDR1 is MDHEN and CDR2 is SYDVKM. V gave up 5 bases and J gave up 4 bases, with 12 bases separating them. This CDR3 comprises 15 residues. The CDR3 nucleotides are TGTGCCAGCAGTACACGGCTGGGGGGGGCCAACGTCCTGACTTTC. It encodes CASSTRLGGANVLTF.

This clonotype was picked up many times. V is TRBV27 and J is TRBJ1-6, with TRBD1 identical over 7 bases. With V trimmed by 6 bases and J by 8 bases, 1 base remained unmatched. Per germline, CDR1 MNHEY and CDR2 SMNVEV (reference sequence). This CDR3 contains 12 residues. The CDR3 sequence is CASRTGHSPLHF. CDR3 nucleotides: TGTGCCAGCAGGACAGGGCATTCACCCCTCCACTTT.